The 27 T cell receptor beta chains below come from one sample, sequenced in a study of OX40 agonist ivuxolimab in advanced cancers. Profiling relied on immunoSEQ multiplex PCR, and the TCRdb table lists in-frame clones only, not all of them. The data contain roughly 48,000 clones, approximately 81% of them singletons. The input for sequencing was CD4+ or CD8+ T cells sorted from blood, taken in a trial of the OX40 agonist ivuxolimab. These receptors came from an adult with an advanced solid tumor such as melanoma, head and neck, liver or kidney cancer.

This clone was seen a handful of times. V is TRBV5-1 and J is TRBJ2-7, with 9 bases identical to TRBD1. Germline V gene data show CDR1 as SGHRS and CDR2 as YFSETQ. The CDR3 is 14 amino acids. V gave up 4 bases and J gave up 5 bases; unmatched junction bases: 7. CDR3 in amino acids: CASSIEQGAHEQYF. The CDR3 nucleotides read TGCGCCAGCAGCATCGAACAGGGGGCCCACGAGCAGTACTTC.

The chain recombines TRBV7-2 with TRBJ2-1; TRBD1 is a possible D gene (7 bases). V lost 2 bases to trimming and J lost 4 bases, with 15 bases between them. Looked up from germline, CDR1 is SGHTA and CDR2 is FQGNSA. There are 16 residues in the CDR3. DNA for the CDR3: TGTGCCAGCAGCTTAAGGGGGCGGGGTTGGTACAATGAGCAGTTCTTC. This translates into CASSLRGRGWYNEQFF.

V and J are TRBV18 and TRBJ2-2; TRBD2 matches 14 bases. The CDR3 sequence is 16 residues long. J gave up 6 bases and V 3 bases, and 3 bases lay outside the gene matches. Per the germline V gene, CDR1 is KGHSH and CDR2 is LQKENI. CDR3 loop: CASSPGTSGSSGELFF. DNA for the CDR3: TGTGCCAGCTCACCGGGGACTAGCGGGAGTTCCGGGGAGCTGTTTTTT.

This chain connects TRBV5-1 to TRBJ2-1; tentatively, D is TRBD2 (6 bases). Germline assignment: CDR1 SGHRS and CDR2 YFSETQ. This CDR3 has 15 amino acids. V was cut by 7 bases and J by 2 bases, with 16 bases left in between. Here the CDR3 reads CASSKDSGAYNEQFF. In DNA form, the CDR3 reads TGCGCCAGCTCAAAGGATAGCGGAGCCTACAATGAGCAGTTCTTC.

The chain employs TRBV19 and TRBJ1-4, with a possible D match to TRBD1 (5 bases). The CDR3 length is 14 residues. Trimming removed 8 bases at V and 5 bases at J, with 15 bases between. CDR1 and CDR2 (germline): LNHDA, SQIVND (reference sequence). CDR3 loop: CASAPDGQNEKLFF. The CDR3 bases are TGTGCCAGTGCACCGGACGGACAAAATGAAAAACTGTTTTTT.

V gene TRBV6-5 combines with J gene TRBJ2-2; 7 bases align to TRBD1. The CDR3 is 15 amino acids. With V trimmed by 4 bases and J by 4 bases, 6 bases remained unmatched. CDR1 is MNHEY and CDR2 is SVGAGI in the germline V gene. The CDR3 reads CASSLDRPTTGELFF. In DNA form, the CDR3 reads TGTGCCAGCAGTTTGGACAGGCCCACCACCGGGGAGCTGTTTTTT.

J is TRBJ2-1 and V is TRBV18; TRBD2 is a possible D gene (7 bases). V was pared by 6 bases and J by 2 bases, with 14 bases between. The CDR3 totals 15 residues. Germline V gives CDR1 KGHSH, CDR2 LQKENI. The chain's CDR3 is CASSPGGTPYNEQFF. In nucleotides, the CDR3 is TGTGCCAGCTCCCCGGGGGGCACACCCTACAATGAGCAGTTCTTC.

The CDR3 DNA sequence: TGTGCCAGCAACACCGGGACAGCCGTAAATGAGCAGTTCTTC. As protein: CASNTGTAVNEQFF. V and J are TRBV27 and TRBJ2-1; 7 nucleotides match TRBD1. The V segment lost 7 bases and the J segment 7 bases; nucleotides outside the gene matches: 10. This CDR3 comprises 14 residues. CDR1 is MNHEY and CDR2 is SMNVEV in the germline V gene (reference sequence).

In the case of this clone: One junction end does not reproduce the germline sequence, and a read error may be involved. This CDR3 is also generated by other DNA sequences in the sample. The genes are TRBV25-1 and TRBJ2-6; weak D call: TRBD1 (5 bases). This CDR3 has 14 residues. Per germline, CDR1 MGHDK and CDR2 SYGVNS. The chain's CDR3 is CASSEQGGANVLTF. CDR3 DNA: TGTGCCAGCAGTGAGCAAGGTGGGGCCAACGTCCTGACTTTT.

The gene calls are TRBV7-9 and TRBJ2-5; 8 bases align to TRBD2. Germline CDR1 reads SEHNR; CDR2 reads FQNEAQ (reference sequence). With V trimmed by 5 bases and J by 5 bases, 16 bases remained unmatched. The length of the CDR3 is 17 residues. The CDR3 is CASSPPPGTRSWETQYF. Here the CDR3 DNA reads TGTGCCAGCAGCCCACCTCCCGGGACTAGGAGTTGGGAGACCCAGTACTTC.

CDR3 nucleotide sequence: TGTGCCAGCAGCTCCCTTGGAAACACCATATATTTT. As protein: CASSSLGNTIYF. This chain uses TRBV7-9 with TRBJ1-3; D gene ambiguous. The germline V and J ends were trimmed by 4 bases and 3 bases, with 4 bases remaining between them. This CDR3 is built from 12 residues. CDR1 SEHNR and CDR2 FQNEAQ come from the germline V gene (reference sequence).

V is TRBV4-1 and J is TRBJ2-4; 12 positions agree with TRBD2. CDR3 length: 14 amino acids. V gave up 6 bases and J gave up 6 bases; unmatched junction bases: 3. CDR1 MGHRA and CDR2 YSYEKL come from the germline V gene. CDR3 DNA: TGCGCCAGCAGGCAGACTAGCGGGAGAAACATTCAGTACTTC. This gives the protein CASRQTSGRNIQYF.

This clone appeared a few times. This CDR3 reads CAISLQGDGYTF. CDR3 in DNA: TGTGCCATCAGTTTACAGGGGGATGGCTACACCTTC. This sequence joins TRBV10-3 and TRBJ1-2, with TRBD1 matching 8 bases. The CDR3 sequence is 12 residues long. The trim removed 5 bases at V and 6 bases at J, leaving 2 bases unmatched. Germline-derived CDR1 and CDR2 are ENHRY and SYGVKD.

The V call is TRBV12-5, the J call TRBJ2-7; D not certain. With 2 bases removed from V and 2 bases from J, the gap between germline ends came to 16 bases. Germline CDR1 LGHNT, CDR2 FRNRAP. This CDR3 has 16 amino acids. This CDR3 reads CASGLIPSVRTYEQYF. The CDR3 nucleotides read TGTGCTAGTGGTTTGATACCTAGTGTGAGGACCTACGAGCAGTACTTC. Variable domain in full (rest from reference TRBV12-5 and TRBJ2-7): DARVTQTPRHKVTEMGQEVTMRCQPILGHNTVFWYRQTMMQGLELLAYFRNRAPLDDSGMPKDRFSAEMPDATLATLKIQPSEPRDSAVYFCASGLIPSVRTYEQYFGPGTRLTVT.

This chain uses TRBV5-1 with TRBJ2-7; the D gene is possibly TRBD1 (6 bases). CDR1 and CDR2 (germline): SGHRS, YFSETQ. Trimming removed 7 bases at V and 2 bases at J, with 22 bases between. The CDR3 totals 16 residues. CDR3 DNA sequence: TGCGCCAGCCAAACTTCCCCCGGGACATCGACCTACGAGCAGTACTTC. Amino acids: CASQTSPGTSTYEQYF. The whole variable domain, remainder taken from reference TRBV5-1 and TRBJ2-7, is KAGVTQTPRYLIKTRGQQVTLSCSPISGHRSVSWYQQTPGQGLQFLFEYFSETQRNKGNFPGRFSGRQFSNSRSEMNVSTLELGDSALYLCASQTSPGTSTYEQYFGPGTRLTVT.

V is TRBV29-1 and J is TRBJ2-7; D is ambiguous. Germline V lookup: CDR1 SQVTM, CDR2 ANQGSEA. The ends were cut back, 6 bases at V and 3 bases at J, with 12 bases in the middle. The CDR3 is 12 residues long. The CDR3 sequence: CSVANEDYEQYF. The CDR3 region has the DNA TGCAGCGTGGCAAATGAGGACTACGAGCAGTACTTC.

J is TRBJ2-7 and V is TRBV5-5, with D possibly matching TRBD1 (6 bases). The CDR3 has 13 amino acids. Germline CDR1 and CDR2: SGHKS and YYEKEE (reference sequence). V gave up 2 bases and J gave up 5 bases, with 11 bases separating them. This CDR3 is CASSFYPGDEQYF. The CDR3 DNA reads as TGTGCCAGCAGCTTCTACCCAGGGGACGAGCAGTACTTC.

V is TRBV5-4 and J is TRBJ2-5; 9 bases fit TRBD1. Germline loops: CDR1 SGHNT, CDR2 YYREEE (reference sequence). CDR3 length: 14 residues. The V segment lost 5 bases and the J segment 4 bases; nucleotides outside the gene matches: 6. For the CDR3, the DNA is TGTGCCAGCAGTCAGGGACAGGGAGGAGAGACCCAGTACTTC. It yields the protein CASSQGQGGETQYF.

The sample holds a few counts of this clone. The CDR3 bases are TGTGCCAGCAGCCAAGCCCTGACCAGGGCGCCTAATGAAAAACTGTTTTTT. Translated: CASSQALTRAPNEKLFF. The gene calls are TRBV14 and TRBJ1-4; TRBD1 is a possible D gene (5 bases). CDR3 length: 17 residues. Trimming removed 1 base at V and 3 bases at J, with 15 bases between. CDR1 is SGHDN and CDR2 is FVKESK in the germline V gene.

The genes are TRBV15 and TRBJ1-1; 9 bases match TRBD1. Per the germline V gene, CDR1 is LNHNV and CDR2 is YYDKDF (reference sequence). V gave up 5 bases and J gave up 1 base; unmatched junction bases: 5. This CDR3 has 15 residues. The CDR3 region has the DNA TGTGCCACCAGCCGGGACAGGGTCGCGAACACTGAAGCTTTCTTT. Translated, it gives CATSRDRVANTEAFF.

CDR3 sequence: CASRIGRVGQPQHF. The CDR3 DNA reads as TGTGCCAGCAGAATCGGCAGGGTCGGTCAGCCCCAGCATTTT. The chain couples TRBV28 to TRBJ1-5; D is possibly TRBD1 (5 bases). Germline CDR1 and CDR2: MDHEN and SYDVKM. The V gene lost 6 bases and the J gene lost 6 bases, with 15 bases spanning the gap. The CDR3 consists of 14 residues.

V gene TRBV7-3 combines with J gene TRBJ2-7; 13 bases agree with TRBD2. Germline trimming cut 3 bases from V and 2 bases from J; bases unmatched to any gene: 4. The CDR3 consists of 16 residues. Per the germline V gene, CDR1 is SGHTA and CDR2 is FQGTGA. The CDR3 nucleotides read TGTGCCAGCAGCTTGGGACTAGCGGGACCACCCTACGAGCAGTACTTC. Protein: CASSLGLAGPPYEQYF.

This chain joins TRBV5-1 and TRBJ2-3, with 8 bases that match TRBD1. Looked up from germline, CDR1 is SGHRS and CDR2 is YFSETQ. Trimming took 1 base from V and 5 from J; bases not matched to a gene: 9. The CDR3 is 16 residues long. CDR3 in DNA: TGCGCCAGCAGCTTGATATCAGGGGGCGCAGGAGATACGCAGTATTTT. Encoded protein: CASSLISGGAGDTQYF.

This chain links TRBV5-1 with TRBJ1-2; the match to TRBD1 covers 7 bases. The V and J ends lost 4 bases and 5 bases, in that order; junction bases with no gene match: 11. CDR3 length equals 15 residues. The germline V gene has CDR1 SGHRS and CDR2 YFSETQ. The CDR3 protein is CASSPHPDRRYGYTF. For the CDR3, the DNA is TGCGCCAGCAGCCCCCACCCGGACAGGCGGTATGGCTACACCTTC.

The CDR3 bases are TGTGCCATCAGTGAGTCGACTAGTTTAACAGATACGCAGTATTTT. Translating gives CAISESTSLTDTQYF. This chain connects TRBV10-3 to TRBJ2-3; D possibly corresponds to TRBD2 (6 bases). Trimming shortened V by 0 bases and J by 3 bases, and 10 bases separated the two germline ends. From germline, CDR1 is ENHRY and CDR2 SYGVKD. This CDR3 comprises 15 residues.

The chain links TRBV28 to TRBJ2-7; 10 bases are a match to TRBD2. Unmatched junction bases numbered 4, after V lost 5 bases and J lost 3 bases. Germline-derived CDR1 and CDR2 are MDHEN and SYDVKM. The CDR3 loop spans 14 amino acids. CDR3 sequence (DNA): TGTGCCAGCAGTAGATCTAGCGGGAGCTACGAGCAGTACTTC. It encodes CASSRSSGSYEQYF.

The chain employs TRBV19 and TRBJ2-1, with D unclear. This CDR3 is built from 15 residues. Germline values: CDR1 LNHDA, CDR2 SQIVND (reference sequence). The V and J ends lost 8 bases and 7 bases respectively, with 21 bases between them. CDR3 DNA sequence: TGTGCCAGTGCCCCGGACGCCCTTCGTATGAATGAGCAGTTCTTC. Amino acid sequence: CASAPDALRMNEQFF.